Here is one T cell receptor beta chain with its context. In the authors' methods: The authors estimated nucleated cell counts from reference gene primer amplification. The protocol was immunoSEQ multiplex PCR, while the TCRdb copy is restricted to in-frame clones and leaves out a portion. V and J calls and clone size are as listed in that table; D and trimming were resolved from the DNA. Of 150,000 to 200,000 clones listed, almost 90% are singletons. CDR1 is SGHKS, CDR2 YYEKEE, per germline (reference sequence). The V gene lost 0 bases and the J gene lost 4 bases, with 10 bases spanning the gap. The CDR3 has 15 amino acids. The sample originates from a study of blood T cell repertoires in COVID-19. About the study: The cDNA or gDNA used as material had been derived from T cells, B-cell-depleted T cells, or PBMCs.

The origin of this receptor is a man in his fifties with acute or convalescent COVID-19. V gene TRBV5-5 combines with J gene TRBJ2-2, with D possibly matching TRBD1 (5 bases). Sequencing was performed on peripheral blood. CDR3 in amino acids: CASSLAGSLTGELFF. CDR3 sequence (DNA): TGTGCCAGCAGCTTGGCAGGGTCCCTCACCGGGGAGCTGTTTTTT.